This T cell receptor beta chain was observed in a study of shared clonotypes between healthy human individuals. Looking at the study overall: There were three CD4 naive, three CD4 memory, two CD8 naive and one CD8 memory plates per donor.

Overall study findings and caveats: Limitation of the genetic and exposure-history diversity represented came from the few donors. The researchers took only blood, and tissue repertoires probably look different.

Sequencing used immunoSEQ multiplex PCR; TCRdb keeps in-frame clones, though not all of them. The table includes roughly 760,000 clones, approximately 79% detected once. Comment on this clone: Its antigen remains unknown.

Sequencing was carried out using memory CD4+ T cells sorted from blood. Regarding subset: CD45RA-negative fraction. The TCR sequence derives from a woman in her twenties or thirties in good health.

CDR3 coding DNA: TGTGCCACTGCGGGGGAGCTCAATCAGCCCCAGCATTTT. It encodes CATAGELNQPQHF. The V call is TRBV19, the J call TRBJ1-5; TRBD1 is a possible D gene (5 bases). The CDR3 has 13 amino acids. The V gene's germline CDR1 is LNHDA and CDR2 SQIVND (reference sequence). The V end was cut by 10 bases, the J end by 3 bases, with 13 bases between. Looking up the rest from reference TRBV19 and TRBJ1-5 gives the full variable domain: DGGITQSPKYLFRKEGQNVTLSCEQNLNHDAMYWYRQDPGQGLRLIYYSQIVNDFQKGDIAEGYSVSREKKESFPLTVTSAQKNPTAFYLCATAGELNQPQHFGDGTRLSIL.